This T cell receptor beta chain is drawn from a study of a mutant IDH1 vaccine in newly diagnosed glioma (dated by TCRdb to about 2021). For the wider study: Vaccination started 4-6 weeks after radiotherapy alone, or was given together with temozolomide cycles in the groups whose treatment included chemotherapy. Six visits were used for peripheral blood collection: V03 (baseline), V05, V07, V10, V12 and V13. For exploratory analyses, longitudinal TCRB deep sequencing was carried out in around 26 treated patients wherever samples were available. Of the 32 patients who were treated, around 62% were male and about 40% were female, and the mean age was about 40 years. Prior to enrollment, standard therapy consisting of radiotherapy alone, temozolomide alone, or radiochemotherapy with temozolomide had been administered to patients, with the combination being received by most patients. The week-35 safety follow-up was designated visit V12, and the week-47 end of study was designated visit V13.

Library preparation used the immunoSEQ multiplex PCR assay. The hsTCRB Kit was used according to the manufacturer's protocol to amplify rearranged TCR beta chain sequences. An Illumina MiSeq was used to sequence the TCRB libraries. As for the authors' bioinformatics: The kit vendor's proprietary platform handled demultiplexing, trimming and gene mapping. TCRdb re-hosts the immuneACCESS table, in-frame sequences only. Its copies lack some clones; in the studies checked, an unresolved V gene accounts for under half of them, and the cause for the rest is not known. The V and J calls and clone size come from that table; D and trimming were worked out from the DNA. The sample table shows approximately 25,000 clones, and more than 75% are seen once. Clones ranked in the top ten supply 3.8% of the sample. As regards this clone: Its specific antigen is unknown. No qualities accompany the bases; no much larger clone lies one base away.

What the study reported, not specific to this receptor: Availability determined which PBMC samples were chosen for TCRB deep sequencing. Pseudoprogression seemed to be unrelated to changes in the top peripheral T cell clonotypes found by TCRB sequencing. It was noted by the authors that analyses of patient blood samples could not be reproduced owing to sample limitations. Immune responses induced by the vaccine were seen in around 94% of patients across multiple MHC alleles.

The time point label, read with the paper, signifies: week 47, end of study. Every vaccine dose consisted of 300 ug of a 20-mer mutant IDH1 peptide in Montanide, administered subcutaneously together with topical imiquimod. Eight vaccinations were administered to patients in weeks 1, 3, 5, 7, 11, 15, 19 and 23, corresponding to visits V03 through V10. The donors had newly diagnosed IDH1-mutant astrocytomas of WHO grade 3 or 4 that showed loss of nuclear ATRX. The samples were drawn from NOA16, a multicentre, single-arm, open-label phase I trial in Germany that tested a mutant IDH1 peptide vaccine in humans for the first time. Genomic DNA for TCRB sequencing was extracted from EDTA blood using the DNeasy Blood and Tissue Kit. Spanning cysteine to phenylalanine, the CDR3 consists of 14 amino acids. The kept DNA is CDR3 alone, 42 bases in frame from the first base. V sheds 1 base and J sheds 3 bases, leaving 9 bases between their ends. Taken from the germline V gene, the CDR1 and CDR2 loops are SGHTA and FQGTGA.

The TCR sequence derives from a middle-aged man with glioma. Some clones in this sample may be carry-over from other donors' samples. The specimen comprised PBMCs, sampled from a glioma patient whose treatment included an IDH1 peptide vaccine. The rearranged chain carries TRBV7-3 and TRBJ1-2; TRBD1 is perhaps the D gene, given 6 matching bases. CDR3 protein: CASSLNRDDYGYTF. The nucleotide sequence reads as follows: TGTGCCAGCAGCTTAAACAGGGATGACTATGGCTACACCTTC.